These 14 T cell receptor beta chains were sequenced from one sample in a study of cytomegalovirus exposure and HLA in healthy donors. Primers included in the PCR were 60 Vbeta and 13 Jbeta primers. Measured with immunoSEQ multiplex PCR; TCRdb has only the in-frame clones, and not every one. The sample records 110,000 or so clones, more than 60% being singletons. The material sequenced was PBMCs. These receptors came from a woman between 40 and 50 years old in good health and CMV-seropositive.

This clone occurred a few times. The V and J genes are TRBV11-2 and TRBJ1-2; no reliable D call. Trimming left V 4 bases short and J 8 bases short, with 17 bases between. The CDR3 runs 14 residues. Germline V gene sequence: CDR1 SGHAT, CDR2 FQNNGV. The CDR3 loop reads CASSSPLRGEGYTF. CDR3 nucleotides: TGTGCCAGCAGCTCTCCCCTCCGCGGGGAGGGCTACACCTTC. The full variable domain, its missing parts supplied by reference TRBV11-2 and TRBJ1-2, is EAGVAQSPRYKIIEKRQSVAFWCNPISGHATLYWYQQILGQGPKLLIQFQNNGVVDDSQLPKDRFSAERLKGVDSTLKIQPAKLEDSAVYLCASSSPLRGEGYTFGSGTRLTVV.

DNA of the CDR3: TGTGCCAGCAGCCGTTCCCCAAACAGGGGTCAAGAGACCCAGTACTTC. Encoded protein: CASSRSPNRGQETQYF. V usage is TRBV7-8 and J usage is TRBJ2-5; 7 nucleotides agree with TRBD1. J lost 2 bases, V lost 5 bases, and 11 bases had no gene match. Germline V gene data show CDR1 as SGHVS and CDR2 as FQNEAQ. The length of the CDR3 is 16 residues. The full variable domain, in which reference TRBV7-8 and TRBJ2-5 provide the parts outside the CDR3, is GAGVSQSPRYKVAKRGQDVALRCDPISGHVSLFWYQQALGQGPEFLTYFQNEAQLDKSGLPSDRFFAERPEGSVSTLKIQRTQQEDSAVYLCASSRSPNRGQETQYFGPGTRLLVL.

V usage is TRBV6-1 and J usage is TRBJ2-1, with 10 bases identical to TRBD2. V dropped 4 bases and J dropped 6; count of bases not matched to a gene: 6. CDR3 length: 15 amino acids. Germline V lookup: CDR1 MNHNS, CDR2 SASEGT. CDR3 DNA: TGTGCCAGCAGTGCTAGCGGGAGATCGCGCAATGAGCAGTTCTTC. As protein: CASSASGRSRNEQFF.

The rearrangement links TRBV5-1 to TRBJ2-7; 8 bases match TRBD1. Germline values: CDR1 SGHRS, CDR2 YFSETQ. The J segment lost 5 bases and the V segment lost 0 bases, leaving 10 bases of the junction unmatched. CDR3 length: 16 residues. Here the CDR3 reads CASSLEVRTGSHEQYF. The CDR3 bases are TGCGCCAGCAGCTTGGAGGTCAGGACAGGGAGTCACGAGCAGTACTTC.

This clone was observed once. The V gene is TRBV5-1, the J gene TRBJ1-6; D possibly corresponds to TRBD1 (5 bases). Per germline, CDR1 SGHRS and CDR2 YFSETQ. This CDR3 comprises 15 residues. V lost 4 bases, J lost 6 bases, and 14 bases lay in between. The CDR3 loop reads CASSAGMGGNSPLHF. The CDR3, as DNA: TGCGCCAGCAGCGCCGGGATGGGGGGTAATTCACCCCTCCACTTT. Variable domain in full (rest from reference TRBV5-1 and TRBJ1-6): KAGVTQTPRYLIKTRGQQVTLSCSPISGHRSVSWYQQTPGQGLQFLFEYFSETQRNKGNFPGRFSGRQFSNSRSEMNVSTLELGDSALYLCASSAGMGGNSPLHFGNGTRLTVT.

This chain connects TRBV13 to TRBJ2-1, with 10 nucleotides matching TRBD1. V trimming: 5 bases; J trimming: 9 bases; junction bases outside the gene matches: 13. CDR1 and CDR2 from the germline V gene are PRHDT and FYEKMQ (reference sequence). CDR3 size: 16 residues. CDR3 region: CASSQGGGQGCGEQFF. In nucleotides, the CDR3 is TGTGCCAGCAGCCAGGGGGGGGGACAGGGGTGTGGTGAGCAGTTCTTC. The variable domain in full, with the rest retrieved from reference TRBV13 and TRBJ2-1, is AAGVIQSPRHLIKEKRETATLKCYPIPRHDTVYWYQQGPGQDPQFLISFYEKMQSDKGSIPDRFSAQQFSDYHSELNMSSLELGDSALYFCASSQGGGQGCGEQFFGPGTRLTVL.

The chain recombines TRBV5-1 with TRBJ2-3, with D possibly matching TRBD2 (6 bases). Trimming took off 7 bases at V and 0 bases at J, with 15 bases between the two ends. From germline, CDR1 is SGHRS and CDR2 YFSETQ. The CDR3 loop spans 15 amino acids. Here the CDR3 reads CASGLLGPSTDTQYF. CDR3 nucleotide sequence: TGCGCCAGCGGACTACTGGGCCCGAGCACAGATACGCAGTATTTT.

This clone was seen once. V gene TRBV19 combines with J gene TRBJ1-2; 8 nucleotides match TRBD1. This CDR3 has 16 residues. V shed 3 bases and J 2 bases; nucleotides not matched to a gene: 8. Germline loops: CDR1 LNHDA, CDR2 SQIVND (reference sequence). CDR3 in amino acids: CASSMDRDHSNYGYTF. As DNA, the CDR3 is TGTGCCAGTAGTATGGACAGGGACCACTCGAACTATGGCTACACCTTC.

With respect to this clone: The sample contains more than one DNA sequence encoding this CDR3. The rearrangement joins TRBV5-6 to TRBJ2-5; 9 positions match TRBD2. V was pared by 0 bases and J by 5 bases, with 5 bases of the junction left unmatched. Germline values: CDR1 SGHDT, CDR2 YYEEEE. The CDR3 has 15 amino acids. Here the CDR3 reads CASSLVAGGRETQYF. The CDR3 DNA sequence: TGTGCCAGCAGCTTGGTTGCGGGGGGGCGCGAGACCCAGTACTTC. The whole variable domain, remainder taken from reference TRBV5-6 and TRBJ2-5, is DAGVTQSPTHLIKTRGQQVTLRCSPKSGHDTVSWYQQALGQGPQFIFQYYEEEERQRGNFPDRFSGHQFPNYSSELNVNALLLGDSALYLCASSLVAGGRETQYFGPGTRLLVL.

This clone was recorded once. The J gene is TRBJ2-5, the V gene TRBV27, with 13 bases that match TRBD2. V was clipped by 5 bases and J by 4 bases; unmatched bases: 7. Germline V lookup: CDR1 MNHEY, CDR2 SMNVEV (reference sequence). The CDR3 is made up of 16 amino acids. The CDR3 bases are TGTGCCAGCAGTCCCGGGACTAGCGGGGTCGGAGAGACCCAGTACTTC. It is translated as CASSPGTSGVGETQYF.

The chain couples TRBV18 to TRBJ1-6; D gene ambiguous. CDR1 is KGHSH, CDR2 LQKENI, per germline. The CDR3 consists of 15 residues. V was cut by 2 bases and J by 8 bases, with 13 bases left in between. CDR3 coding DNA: TGTGCCAGCTCACCAACCGGAGGGCTAGATTCACCCCTCCACTTT. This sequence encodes CASSPTGGLDSPLHF.

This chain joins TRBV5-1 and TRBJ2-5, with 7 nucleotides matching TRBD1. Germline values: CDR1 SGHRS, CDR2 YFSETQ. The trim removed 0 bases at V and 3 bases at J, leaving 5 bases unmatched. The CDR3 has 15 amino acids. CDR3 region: CASSLAGQIEETQYF. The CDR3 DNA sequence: TGCGCCAGCAGCTTGGCGGGACAGATAGAAGAGACCCAGTACTTC.

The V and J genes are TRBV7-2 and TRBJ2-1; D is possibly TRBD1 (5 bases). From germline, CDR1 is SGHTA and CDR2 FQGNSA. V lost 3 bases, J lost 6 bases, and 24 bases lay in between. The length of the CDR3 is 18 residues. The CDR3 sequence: CASSFRPRVVIGANEQFF. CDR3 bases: TGTGCCAGCAGCTTTCGTCCCAGGGTGGTTATTGGGGCCAATGAGCAGTTCTTC. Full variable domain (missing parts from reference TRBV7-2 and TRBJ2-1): GAGVSQSPSNKVTEKGKDVELRCDPISGHTALYWYRQSLGQGLEFLIYFQGNSAPDKSGLPSDRFSAERTGGSVSTLTIQRTQQEDSAVYLCASSFRPRVVIGANEQFFGPGTRLTVL.

The CDR3 reads CASGRVNTGELFF. The CDR3 DNA reads as TGTGCCAGCGGCAGGGTCAACACCGGGGAGCTGTTTTTT. V gene TRBV28 combines with J gene TRBJ2-2; maybe TRBD1 (5 bases). Trimming shortened V by 8 bases and J by 2 bases, and 9 bases separated the two germline ends. In germline, CDR1 is MDHEN, CDR2 SYDVKM. The CDR3 consists of 13 residues.